This TCR beta chain was obtained from a study of blood T cell repertoires in COVID-19. Across the whole study: COVID-19 samples, acute and convalescent, were from the United States, Italy and Spain. T cells, B-cell-depleted T cells, or PBMCs provided the cDNA or gDNA that served as material.

The trim removed 7 bases at V and 4 bases at J, leaving 7 bases unmatched. The germline V gene encodes CDR1 LNHDA and CDR2 SQIVND (reference sequence). The CDR3 consists of 14 residues. In the original analysis: Cell counts per sample came from amplifying reference gene primers. The data were produced by immunoSEQ multiplex PCR, yet TCRdb's version contains in-frame clones alone and is incomplete. That table is the source of V, J and clone size, and D and trimming were worked out from the DNA. This repertoire shows about 43,000 clones, about 91% found once; its top ten account for over 15%. The chain has TRBV19 and TRBJ1-1, with TRBD1 matching 9 bases. The sequenced sample was peripheral blood. The TCR comes from a man in his sixties with active COVID-19. CDR3 DNA sequence: TGTGCCAGTACGGACAGGGGATTCGGCACTGAAGCTTTCTTT. It yields the protein CASTDRGFGTEAFF.